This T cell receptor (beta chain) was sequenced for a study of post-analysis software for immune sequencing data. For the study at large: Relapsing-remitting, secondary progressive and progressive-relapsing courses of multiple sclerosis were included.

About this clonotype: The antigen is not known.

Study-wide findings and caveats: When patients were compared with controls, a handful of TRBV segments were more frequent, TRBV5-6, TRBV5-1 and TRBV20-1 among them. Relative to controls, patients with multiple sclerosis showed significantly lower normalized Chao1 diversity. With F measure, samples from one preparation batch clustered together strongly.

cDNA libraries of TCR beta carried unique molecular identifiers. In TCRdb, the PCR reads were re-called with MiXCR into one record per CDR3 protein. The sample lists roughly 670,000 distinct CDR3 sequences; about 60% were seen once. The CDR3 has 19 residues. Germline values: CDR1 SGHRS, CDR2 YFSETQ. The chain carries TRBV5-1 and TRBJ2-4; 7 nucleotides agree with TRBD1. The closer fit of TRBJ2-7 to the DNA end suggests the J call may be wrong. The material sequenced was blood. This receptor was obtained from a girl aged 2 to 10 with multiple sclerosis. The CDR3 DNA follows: TGCGCCAGCAGCTTGGCCTTGGCAGGGGGACCGTTATTATCCTACGAGCAGTACTTC. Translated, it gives CASSLALAGGPLLSYEQYF.